The 14 T cell receptor beta chains in this list originate from one sample, sequenced in a study of T cell responses to AZD1222 COVID-19 vaccine. TCRdb's table, derived via immunoSEQ multiplex PCR, lists solely in-frame clones and lacks some. The data show approximately 82,000 clones, roughly 90% seen once. The sequencing here drew on peripheral blood, taken on day 0 of AZD1222 vaccination. These receptor sequences come from an adult in good health.

The chain uses TRBV4-3 and TRBJ2-7; 8 bases are a match to TRBD2. CDR1 and CDR2 (germline): LGHNA, YSLEER. The CDR3 length is 16 residues. The trim removed 0 bases at V and 2 bases at J, leaving 6 bases unmatched. CDR3 in amino acids: CASSQDLRGGTYEQYF. The CDR3 region has the DNA TGCGCCAGCAGCCAAGATCTGCGCGGGGGGACCTACGAGCAGTACTTC.

This clone has more than one count but fewer than ten. The gene calls are TRBV6-5 and TRBJ1-4; D gene unclear. This CDR3 region has 14 residues. V lost 6 bases and J 8 bases, leaving 16 bases between the germline ends. The germline gives CDR1 MNHEY, CDR2 SVGAGI. Here the CDR3 DNA reads TGTGCCAGCAGGCCCCCGGGAGGCTTCGAAAAACTGTTTTTT. It codes for CASRPPGGFEKLFF.

This sequence joins TRBV2 and TRBJ2-5; D is undetermined. This CDR3 has 15 residues. Trimming took off 7 bases at V and 5 bases at J, with 20 bases between the two ends. Germline-derived CDR1 and CDR2 are SNHLY and FYNNEI. CDR3 in amino acids: CASNKWQIDHETQYF. Here the CDR3 DNA reads TGTGCCAGCAATAAGTGGCAGATTGATCACGAGACCCAGTACTTC.

V usage is TRBV20-1 and J usage is TRBJ1-2; the D is unclear. V lost 3 bases and J 6 bases, leaving 11 bases between the germline ends. The CDR3 extends over 12 amino acids. Germline loops: CDR1 DFQATT, CDR2 SNEGSKA (reference sequence). The DNA for the CDR3 is TGCAGTGCTAGTGGAGGTAAAAATGGCTACACCTTC. The encoded protein is CSASGGKNGYTF.

The chain employs TRBV18 and TRBJ2-3; 14 positions agree with TRBD2. Germline V lookup: CDR1 KGHSH, CDR2 LQKENI. After removal of 2 bases from V and 6 bases from J, the junction contained 4 bases not matched to a gene. The CDR3 covers 16 residues. The CDR3 nucleotides read TGTGCCAGCTCACCATCGACTAGCGGGGGGGCGGATACGCAGTATTTT. Its protein product is CASSPSTSGGADTQYF.

V and J are TRBV7-3 and TRBJ2-5; D is uncertain. Trimming took 5 bases from V and 0 from J, leaving 7 bases between them. CDR3 length equals 13 residues. Germline values: CDR1 SGHTA, CDR2 FQGTGA. This chain's CDR3 is CASSPRNQETQYF. In nucleotides, the CDR3 is TGTGCCAGCAGCCCCCGAAACCAAGAGACCCAGTACTTC.

The V and J genes are TRBV20-1 and TRBJ1-5; 8 bases align to TRBD1. Trimming at V came to 3 bases and at J to 4 bases, leaving 8 bases not matched to a gene. The CDR3 spans 15 residues. Germline assignment: CDR1 DFQATT and CDR2 SNEGSKA (reference sequence). CDR3 sequence: CSASQGAQGNQPQHF. The CDR3 nucleotides are TGCAGTGCTAGTCAGGGGGCACAGGGGAATCAGCCCCAGCATTTT.

The V gene is TRBV5-8, the J gene TRBJ1-1; 7 bases are shared with TRBD1. Per germline, CDR1 SGHTS and CDR2 YDEGEE. The length of the CDR3 is 15 residues. After removal of 0 bases from V and 0 bases from J, the junction contained 2 bases not matched to a gene. CDR3 amino acids: CASSLVGQLNTEAFF. The CDR3 coding sequence is TGTGCCAGCAGCTTGGTGGGACAGTTGAACACTGAAGCTTTCTTT.

The chain is built from TRBV10-1 and TRBJ1-6; possibly TRBD1 for D (6 bases). The germline V and J ends were trimmed by 0 bases and 16 bases, with 10 bases remaining between them. CDR3 length: 12 amino acids. From germline, CDR1 is WNHNN and CDR2 SYGVQD (reference sequence). CDR3 DNA sequence: TGCGCCAGCAGTGAGTCGCGGGGGCCGCTCCACTTT. The encoded protein is CASSESRGPLHF.

A single count supports this clone. The chain recombines TRBV18 with TRBJ1-1, with TRBD1 matching over 7 bases. Germline V gene sequence: CDR1 KGHSH, CDR2 LQKENI. V trimming: 3 bases; J trimming: 5 bases; junction bases outside the gene matches: 9. This CDR3 is 15 amino acids long. For the CDR3, the DNA is TGTGCCAGCTCACCCCGAGGGGGCGCGATAACTGAAGCTTTCTTT. This gives the protein CASSPRGGAITEAFF.

The chain uses TRBV19 and TRBJ2-1; D is unclear. Germline lookup yields CDR1 LNHDA and CDR2 SQIVND (reference sequence). The CDR3 is made up of 16 amino acids. Between the trimmed V and J ends, which lost 4 bases and 7 bases, there was a span of 20 bases. The CDR3 loop is CASSTHSGVGRNEQFF. DNA of the CDR3: TGTGCCAGTAGTACTCATTCAGGAGTAGGGCGGAATGAGCAGTTCTTC.

This sequence joins TRBV9 and TRBJ2-5, with unresolved D. CDR1 and CDR2 (germline): SGDLS, YYNGEE. Trimming removed 1 base at V and 1 base at J, with 5 bases between. This CDR3 spans 13 amino acids. The CDR3 bases are TGTGCCAGCAGCGTAATCTCCCAAGAGACCCAGTACTTC. It specifies CASSVISQETQYF.

This chain joins TRBV19 and TRBJ2-6; D unresolved. CDR1 and CDR2 from the germline V gene are LNHDA and SQIVND (reference sequence). This CDR3 spans 15 amino acids. V was clipped by 3 bases and J by 1 base, with 7 bases between them. CDR3 DNA sequence: TGTGCCAGTAGTATCATCGCTTCTGGGGCCAACGTCCTGACTTTC. It yields the protein CASSIIASGANVLTF.

The rearrangement joins TRBV5-1 to TRBJ1-1, with D tentatively TRBD1 (6 bases). Trimming left V 3 bases short and J 0 bases short, with 9 bases between. Germline V gives CDR1 SGHRS, CDR2 YFSETQ. The CDR3 totals 14 residues. The CDR3 region has the DNA TGCGCCAGCAGCTCCCAGGGGCTGAACACTGAAGCTTTCTTT. It codes for CASSSQGLNTEAFF.